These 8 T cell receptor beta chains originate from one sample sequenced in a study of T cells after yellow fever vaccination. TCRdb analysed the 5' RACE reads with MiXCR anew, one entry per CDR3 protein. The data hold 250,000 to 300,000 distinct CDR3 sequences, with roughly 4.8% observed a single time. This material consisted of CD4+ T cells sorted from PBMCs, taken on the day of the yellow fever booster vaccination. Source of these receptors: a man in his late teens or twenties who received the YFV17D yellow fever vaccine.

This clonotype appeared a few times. The CDR3 protein is CASRPDNRRMNTEAFF. The CDR3, as DNA: TGCGCCAGCAGACCTGATAACAGGCGCATGAACACTGAAGCTTTCTTT. The rearrangement links TRBV5-1 to TRBJ1-1; D might be TRBD1 (5 bases). Per the germline V gene, CDR1 is SGHRS and CDR2 is YFSETQ. CDR3 length equals 16 residues. Trimming cost V 5 bases and J 0 bases, with 17 bases left between them.

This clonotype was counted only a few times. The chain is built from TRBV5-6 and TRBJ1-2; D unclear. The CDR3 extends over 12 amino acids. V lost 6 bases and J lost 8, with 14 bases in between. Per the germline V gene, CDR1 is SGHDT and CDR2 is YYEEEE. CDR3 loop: CASTVDIRGYTF. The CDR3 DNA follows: TGTGCCAGCACCGTCGACATTCGGGGCTACACCTTC.

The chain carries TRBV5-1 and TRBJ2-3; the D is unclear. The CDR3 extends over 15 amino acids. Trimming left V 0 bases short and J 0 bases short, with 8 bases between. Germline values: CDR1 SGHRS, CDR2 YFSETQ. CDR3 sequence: CASSLDSSSTDTQYF. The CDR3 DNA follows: TGCGCCAGCAGCTTGGACAGCTCTAGCACAGATACGCAGTATTTT.

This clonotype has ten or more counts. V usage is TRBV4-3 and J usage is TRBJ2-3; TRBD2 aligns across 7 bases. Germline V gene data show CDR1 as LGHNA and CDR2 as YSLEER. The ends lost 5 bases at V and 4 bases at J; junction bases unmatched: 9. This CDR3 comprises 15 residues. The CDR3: CASSWGRAWADTQYF. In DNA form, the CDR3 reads TGCGCCAGCAGCTGGGGGAGGGCCTGGGCAGATACGCAGTATTTT.

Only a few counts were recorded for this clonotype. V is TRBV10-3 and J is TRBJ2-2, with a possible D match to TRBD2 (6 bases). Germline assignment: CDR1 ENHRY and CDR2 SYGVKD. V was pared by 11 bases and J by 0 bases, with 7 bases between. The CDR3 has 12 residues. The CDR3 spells CAGGTNTGELFF. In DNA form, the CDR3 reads TGTGCCGGCGGGACGAACACCGGGGAGCTGTTTTTT.

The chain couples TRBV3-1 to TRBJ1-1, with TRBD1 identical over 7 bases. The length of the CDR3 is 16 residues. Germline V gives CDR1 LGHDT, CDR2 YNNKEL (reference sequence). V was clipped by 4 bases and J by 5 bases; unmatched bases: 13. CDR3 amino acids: CASSPVTGAPGTEAFF. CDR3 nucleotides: TGTGCCAGCAGCCCAGTAACAGGGGCGCCAGGGACTGAAGCTTTCTTT.

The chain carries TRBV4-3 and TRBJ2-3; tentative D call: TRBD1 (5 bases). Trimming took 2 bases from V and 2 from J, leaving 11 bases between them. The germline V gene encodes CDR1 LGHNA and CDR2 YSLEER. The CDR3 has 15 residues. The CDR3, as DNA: TGCGCCAGCAGCCAAAGGGGCGAATTCACAGATACGCAGTATTTT. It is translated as CASSQRGEFTDTQYF.

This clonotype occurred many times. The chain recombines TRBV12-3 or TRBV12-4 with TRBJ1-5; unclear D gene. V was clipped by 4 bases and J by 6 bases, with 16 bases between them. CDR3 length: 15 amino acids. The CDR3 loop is CASSYEARIGQPQHF. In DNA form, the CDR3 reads TGTGCCAGCAGTTATGAGGCACGCATCGGTCAGCCCCAGCATTTT.